The rows below give T cell receptor beta chains drawn from one sample of a study of cytotoxic CD8 clonotypes in ibrutinib-treated CLL. Method: immunoSEQ multiplex PCR; TCRdb's copy keeps in-frame clones and lacks some. The sample includes about 160,000 clones, under 85% of them seen just once. This material consisted of PBMCs, taken after 24 months of ibrutinib treatment. Receptors were obtained from a human donor with chronic lymphocytic leukemia. Each CDR3 is given with its conserved first and last residue. Fields, in order: CDR3 protein, CDR3 DNA, clone size, CDR3 length, J gene, D gene, V gene. A D gene is named only where the DNA matches it firmly. Clone size is not always given. Where it is, it says once, few, many or a class for expanded clones.

CDR3aa: CSVEAILVRQETQYF
CDR3nt: TGCAGCGTTGAAGCGATACTAGTTCGCCAAGAGACCCAGTACTTC
abundance: -
len: 15
j_gene: TRBJ2-5
d_gene: -
v_gene: TRBV29-1

CDR3aa: CASRGRSTDTQYF
CDR3nt: TGTGCCAGCAGGGGCAGAAGCACAGATACGCAGTATTTT
abundance: -
len: 13
j_gene: TRBJ2-3
d_gene: -
v_gene: TRBV27

CDR3aa: CASKSPGGSALAKNIQYF
CDR3nt: TGTGCCAGTAAATCCCCGGGGGGTTCCGCACTAGCCAAAAACATTCAGTACTTC
abundance: -
len: 18
j_gene: TRBJ2-4
d_gene: TRBD2
v_gene: TRBV19

CDR3aa: CASSQDQGTGLETQYF
CDR3nt: TGCGCCAGCAGCCAAGATCAGGGGACAGGGTTGGAGACCCAGTACTTC
abundance: -
len: 16
j_gene: TRBJ2-5
d_gene: TRBD1
v_gene: TRBV4-3

CDR3aa: CASTTMTGRNYGYTF
CDR3nt: TGTGCCAGCACAACAATGACAGGGAGAAACTATGGCTACACCTTC
abundance: -
len: 15
j_gene: TRBJ1-2
d_gene: TRBD1
v_gene: TRBV6-1

CDR3aa: CSVVRDSYSYEQYF
CDR3nt: TGCAGCGTTGTAAGGGACAGCTACTCCTACGAGCAGTACTTC
abundance: -
len: 14
j_gene: TRBJ2-7
d_gene: TRBD1
v_gene: TRBV29-1

CDR3aa: CASSPGTGFGEKLFF
CDR3nt: TGTGCCAGCAGCCCTGGGACAGGGTTCGGGGAAAAACTGTTTTTT
abundance: -
len: 15
j_gene: TRBJ1-4
d_gene: TRBD1
v_gene: TRBV9

CDR3aa: CAWSKMDGYEQYF
CDR3nt: TGTGCCTGGAGTAAGATGGACGGCTACGAGCAGTACTTC
abundance: -
len: 13
j_gene: TRBJ2-7
d_gene: -
v_gene: TRBV30

CDR3aa: CASSTEAGGSFYNEQFF
CDR3nt: TGCGCCAGCAGCACAGAAGCGGGAGGATCCTTCTACAATGAGCAGTTCTTC
abundance: -
len: 17
j_gene: TRBJ2-1
d_gene: TRBD2
v_gene: TRBV4-1

CDR3aa: CASSYNRVYNEQFF
CDR3nt: TGTGCCAGCAGCTATAACAGGGTCTACAATGAGCAGTTCTTC
abundance: -
len: 14
j_gene: TRBJ2-1
d_gene: -
v_gene: TRBV7-9

CDR3aa: CASSGPTGYDGYTF
CDR3nt: TGTGCCAGCAGTGGCCCGACAGGCTATGACGGCTACACCTTC
abundance: -
len: 14
j_gene: TRBJ1-2
d_gene: -
v_gene: TRBV28

CDR3aa: CASSTRDRGWDEKLFF
CDR3nt: TGTGCCAGCAGCACGCGGGACAGGGGCTGGGATGAAAAACTGTTTTTT
abundance: -
len: 16
j_gene: TRBJ1-4
d_gene: TRBD1
v_gene: TRBV9

CDR3aa: CSAPTGRWQYF
CDR3nt: TGCAGTGCCCCTACGGGGCGATGGCAGTACTTC
abundance: -
len: 11
j_gene: TRBJ2-7
d_gene: -
v_gene: TRBV20-1

CDR3aa: CASRDSTEAFF
CDR3nt: TGTGCCAGCAGGGACAGCACTGAAGCTTTCTTT
abundance: -
len: 11
j_gene: TRBJ1-1
d_gene: -
v_gene: TRBV2

CDR3aa: CSVPPGKDEQFF
CDR3nt: TGCAGCGTTCCCCCAGGGAAGGATGAGCAGTTCTTC
abundance: once
len: 12
j_gene: TRBJ2-1
d_gene: -
v_gene: TRBV29-1